Below, 30 T cell receptor beta chains from the same sample are listed, as sequenced in a study of CD8 T cells in Susac syndrome. The authors reverse transcribed roughly 0.5 to 1 ug RNA with random hexamers. TCRdb recomputed calls from the immunoSEQ multiplex PCR reads with MiXCR, one row per CDR3 protein. The table records 50,000 or so distinct CDR3 sequences, roughly 93% of them present only once. The sequenced sample consisted of CD8+ T cells from PBMCs. These receptors were collected from a human donor with multiple sclerosis.

This chain uses TRBV6-1 with TRBJ2-7; 8 nucleotides line up with TRBD1. The CDR3 spans 15 residues. CDR1 MNHNS and CDR2 SASEGT come from the germline V gene. V gave up 6 bases and J gave up 2 bases; unmatched junction bases: 9. The CDR3 coding sequence is TGTGCCAGCAGACCACAGGGGGGCTTTCCCTACGAGCAGTACTTC. It encodes CASRPQGGFPYEQYF.

This chain links TRBV30 with TRBJ2-7, with D perhaps TRBD1 (5 bases). Trimming shortened V by 2 bases and J by 0 bases, and 8 bases separated the two germline ends. In germline, CDR1 is GTSNPN, CDR2 SVGIG (reference sequence). This CDR3 comprises 13 residues. In DNA form, the CDR3 reads TGTGCCTGGAGTTTGACAGACTCCTACGAGCAGTACTTC. Protein sequence: CAWSLTDSYEQYF.

The V and J genes are TRBV19 and TRBJ2-1; 7 bases map to TRBD1. This CDR3 contains 15 residues. Losses at the gene ends were 2 bases for V and 2 bases for J; bases not matched to a gene: 3. Germline loops: CDR1 LNHDA, CDR2 SQIVND (reference sequence). This chain's CDR3 is CASSINRGPYNEQFF. The CDR3 DNA is TGTGCCAGTAGTATAAACAGGGGACCCTACAATGAGCAGTTCTTC.

The chain has TRBV6-1 and TRBJ2-5; 8 bases align to TRBD2. The J segment lost 3 bases and the V segment lost 7 bases, leaving 4 bases of the junction unmatched. Germline V gene sequence: CDR1 MNHNS, CDR2 SASEGT. This CDR3 spans 13 amino acids. The CDR3, as DNA: TGTGCCAGCAACCCGACTAGCGAAGAGACCCAGTACTTC. Its translation is CASNPTSEETQYF.

The CDR3 reads CASSLVRADNQPQHF. DNA of the CDR3: TGTGCCAGCAGTTTGGTGCGGGCGGACAATCAGCCCCAGCATTTT. The V call is TRBV28, the J call TRBJ1-5; D not resolved. The CDR3 has 15 amino acids. V lost 3 bases to trimming and J lost 3 bases, with 12 bases between them. The germline V gene encodes CDR1 MDHEN and CDR2 SYDVKM.

This clonotype was seen once. This chain uses TRBV30 with TRBJ1-1, with D possibly TRBD1 on 6 matching bases. The CDR3 runs 13 residues. The germline V gene has CDR1 GTSNPN and CDR2 SVGIG (reference sequence). The V gene lost 0 bases and the J gene lost 1 base, with 6 bases spanning the gap. CDR3 bases: TGTGCCTGGAGTGTACAGGGGAACACTGAAGCTTTCTTT. Its protein product is CAWSVQGNTEAFF.

The chain has TRBV5-4 and TRBJ2-7, with D maybe TRBD1 (6 bases). Per the germline V gene, CDR1 is SGHNT and CDR2 is YYREEE (reference sequence). This CDR3 region has 12 residues. Between the trimmed V and J ends, which lost 0 bases and 11 bases, there was a span of 12 bases. The CDR3 DNA is TGTGCCAGCAGCTTGGAGGGGGTTCTGGAGTACTTC. Translated, it gives CASSLEGVLEYF.

This chain connects TRBV4-3 to TRBJ2-3, with unresolved D. Germline CDR1 and CDR2: LGHNA and YSLEER. Between the trimmed V and J ends, which lost 0 bases and 2 bases, there was a span of 15 bases. The CDR3 totals 17 residues. The CDR3 is CASSQEGSSRPTDTQYF. Here the CDR3 DNA reads TGCGCCAGCAGCCAAGAGGGAAGCAGCCGACCCACAGATACGCAGTATTTT.

The chain recombines TRBV5-1 with TRBJ2-5; D is unresolved. Germline V gene sequence: CDR1 SGHRS, CDR2 YFSETQ. The CDR3 extends over 11 amino acids. The V end lost 4 bases, the J end lost 1 base, and 2 bases lay between the germline ends. CDR3 coding DNA: TGCGCCAGCAGCCGCCAAGAGACCCAGTACTTC. It translates to CASSRQETQYF.

V is TRBV13 and J is TRBJ1-6; D not resolved. V dropped 4 bases and J dropped 8 bases, with 9 bases sitting between them. CDR1 and CDR2 from the germline V gene are PRHDT and FYEKMQ (reference sequence). There are 13 residues in the CDR3. The chain's CDR3 is CASSWGFDSPLHF. DNA of the CDR3: TGTGCCAGCAGCTGGGGTTTCGATTCACCCCTCCACTTT. Complete variable domain (other parts from reference TRBV13 and TRBJ1-6): AAGVIQSPRHLIKEKRETATLKCYPIPRHDTVYWYQQGPGQDPQFLISFYEKMQSDKGSIPDRFSAQQFSDYHSELNMSSLELGDSALYFCASSWGFDSPLHFGNGTRLTVT.

The chain links TRBV27 to TRBJ1-2; TRBD1 might be the D (6 bases). The CDR3 loop spans 15 amino acids. Trimming removed 5 bases from V and 3 bases from J, with 16 bases in between. Germline CDR1 MNHEY, CDR2 SMNVEV (reference sequence). As DNA, the CDR3 is TGTGCCAGCAGTCTGACCGGGACAACTCACTATGGCTACACCTTC. As protein: CASSLTGTTHYGYTF.

The CDR3 region has the DNA TGTGCCAGCAGCGACGGCGGGGGCCGGTATGGCTACACCTTC. Translated: CASSDGGGRYGYTF. The V call is TRBV3-1, the J call TRBJ1-2; TRBD1 is a possible D gene (6 bases). V was clipped by 5 bases and J by 5 bases, with 15 bases between them. The germline CDR1 and CDR2 sequences are LGHDT and YNNKEL (reference sequence). The CDR3 covers 14 residues.

This rearrangement joins TRBV20-1 to TRBJ1-1, with a weak D call TRBD1 (5 bases). CDR1 is DFQATT, CDR2 SNEGSKA, per germline (reference sequence). The CDR3 length is 13 residues. Trimming took 1 base from V and 4 from J, leaving 10 bases between them. The CDR3 spells CSARGRGITEAFF. Written as DNA, the CDR3 is TGCAGTGCTAGAGGTAGGGGCATCACTGAAGCTTTCTTT.

The rearrangement uses TRBV18 and TRBJ2-5, with TRBD1 identical over 8 bases. CDR3 size: 15 residues. V dropped 6 bases and J dropped 5; count of bases not matched to a gene: 11. Looked up from germline, CDR1 is KGHSH and CDR2 is LQKENI. The CDR3 nucleotides read TGTGCCAGCTCGCCGGGACAGGTGGTGGAGGAGACCCAGTACTTC. Its translation is CASSPGQVVEETQYF.

V gene TRBV20-1 combines with J gene TRBJ1-1; TRBD1 matches 8 bases. The CDR3 is made up of 15 amino acids. Per the germline V gene, CDR1 is DFQATT and CDR2 is SNEGSKA (reference sequence). The V gene end was trimmed by 4 bases and the J gene end by 0 bases; junction bases not matched to a gene: 7. The DNA of the CDR3 is TGCAGTGCTACGCGGACAGGGATTATGAACACTGAAGCTTTCTTT. This sequence encodes CSATRTGIMNTEAFF.

V usage is TRBV12-3 or TRBV12-4 and J usage is TRBJ1-5; D gene uncertain. The CDR3 covers 14 residues. Trimming removed 8 bases from V and 4 bases from J, with 15 bases in between. The CDR3 spells CASRYPGGNQPQHF. The CDR3 DNA is TGTGCCAGCCGCTACCCGGGTGGAAATCAGCCCCAGCATTTT.

The chain joins TRBV11-1 to TRBJ2-7; 8 nucleotides line up with TRBD2. This CDR3 is 14 amino acids long. After removal of 1 base from V and 5 bases from J, the junction contained 4 bases not matched to a gene. CDR1 and CDR2 from the germline V gene are SGHAT and FQDESV (reference sequence). The CDR3 protein is CASSLVAGGDEQYF. As DNA, the CDR3 is TGTGCCAGCAGCTTAGTGGCGGGGGGCGACGAGCAGTACTTC.

The V and J genes are TRBV7-9 and TRBJ2-1; D not certain. Germline V gives CDR1 SEHNR, CDR2 FQNEAQ (reference sequence). This CDR3 has 12 amino acids. Trimming stripped 5 bases from V and 7 bases from J, with 9 bases between. The CDR3 bases are TGTGCCAGCAGCCCTTGGGGTAATGAGCAGTTCTTC. Translating gives CASSPWGNEQFF.

V gene TRBV9 combines with J gene TRBJ1-5; TRBD1 is a possible D gene (5 bases). Germline lookup yields CDR1 SGDLS and CDR2 YYNGEE. V dropped 2 bases and J dropped 0 bases, with 6 bases sitting between them. This CDR3 spans 14 amino acids. The CDR3 DNA sequence: TGTGCCAGCAGCGTTGGGGGTAGCAATCAGCCCCAGCATTTT. Protein: CASSVGGSNQPQHF.

The genes are TRBV9 and TRBJ2-1, with 8 bases fitting TRBD2. From germline, CDR1 is SGDLS and CDR2 YYNGEE. The CDR3 spans 15 residues. The J segment lost 6 bases and the V segment lost 0 bases, leaving 5 bases of the junction unmatched. The CDR3 here is CASSVEAGEGNEQFF. For the CDR3, the DNA is TGTGCCAGCAGCGTAGAAGCGGGGGAAGGCAATGAGCAGTTCTTC.

The gene calls are TRBV28 and TRBJ2-5, with D perhaps matching TRBD2 (5 bases). Germline assignment: CDR1 MDHEN and CDR2 SYDVKM. V was pared by 2 bases and J by 5 bases, with 15 bases between. This CDR3 contains 15 residues. The CDR3 spells CASSLLRERAETQYF. DNA for the CDR3: TGTGCCAGCAGTTTACTAAGGGAGAGAGCGGAGACCCAGTACTTC.

This rearrangement joins TRBV15 to TRBJ2-1; D is uncertain. Germline CDR1 LNHNV, CDR2 YYDKDF (reference sequence). The CDR3 consists of 16 residues. V lost 0 bases to trimming and J lost 0 bases, with 9 bases between them. The CDR3 sequence: CATSRDSVTSYNEQFF. The CDR3, as DNA: TGTGCCACCAGCAGAGATTCAGTAACCTCCTACAATGAGCAGTTCTTC.

The chain employs TRBV13 and TRBJ1-2, with D uncertain. Germline V gene data show CDR1 as PRHDT and CDR2 as FYEKMQ (reference sequence). The CDR3 runs to 15 residues. The V end lost 3 bases, the J end lost 0 bases, and 11 bases lay between the germline ends. The CDR3 DNA reads as TGTGCCAGCAGCTTTTACAGCCGTCCTAACTATGGCTACACCTTC. It translates to CASSFYSRPNYGYTF.

The chain uses TRBV29-1 and TRBJ1-1, with a tentative D call TRBD1 (5 bases). CDR1 SQVTM and CDR2 ANQGSEA come from the germline V gene. This CDR3 has 13 residues. V dropped 7 bases and J dropped 1 base, with 13 bases sitting between them. The CDR3 nucleotides are TGCAGCGCCTGGGGCGTCCGGAACACTGAAGCTTTCTTT. Translation gives CSAWGVRNTEAFF.

This chain links TRBV23-1 with TRBJ1-1; TRBD1 matches at 8 bases. TRBV23-1 belongs to the ORF category, with a function that is uncertain. The V segment lost 1 base and the J segment 4 bases; nucleotides outside the gene matches: 5. The length of the CDR3 is 15 residues. This CDR3 reads CASSQWQTGGTEAFF. The CDR3 bases are TGCGCCAGCAGTCAATGGCAAACAGGGGGCACTGAAGCTTTCTTT.

The chain is built from TRBV7-3 and TRBJ2-1; D possibly corresponds to TRBD1 (5 bases). Germline lookup yields CDR1 SGHTA and CDR2 FQGTGA. V was cut by 0 bases and J by 9 bases, with 18 bases left in between. This CDR3 comprises 16 residues. The CDR3 loop is CASSLTLSRDFGEQFF. CDR3 coding DNA: TGTGCCAGCAGCTTAACCCTATCCAGGGATTTCGGTGAGCAGTTCTTC.

This chain uses TRBV9 with TRBJ2-7; D might be TRBD1 or TRBD2, each matching 5 bases. Germline loops: CDR1 SGDLS, CDR2 YYNGEE. CDR3 length equals 18 residues. V gave up 0 bases and J gave up 0 bases, with 19 bases separating them. The CDR3 DNA sequence: TGTGCCAGCAGCGTAGGAGAGGGGACGGGTGTTACCTCCTACGAGCAGTACTTC. It specifies CASSVGEGTGVTSYEQYF. Full variable domain (missing parts from reference TRBV9 and TRBJ2-7): DSGVTQTPKHLITATGQRVTLRCSPRSGDLSVYWYQQSLDQGLQFLIQYYNGEERAKGNILERFSAQQFPDLHSELNLSSLELGDSALYFCASSVGEGTGVTSYEQYFGPGTRLTVT.

Written as DNA, the CDR3 is TGTGCCAGCAGCCAAGAATCCGAGGTCCCAGAGACCCAGTACTTC. It is translated as CASSQESEVPETQYF. The chain couples TRBV14 to TRBJ2-5; D gene unclear. V shed 0 bases and J shed 4 bases, with 12 bases lying between them. The CDR3 length is 15 residues. CDR1 is SGHDN and CDR2 is FVKESK in the germline V gene.

This chain joins TRBV29-1 and TRBJ2-1; 7 nucleotides line up with TRBD1. The ends lost 7 bases at V and 4 bases at J; junction bases unmatched: 4. The CDR3 totals 12 residues. Germline values: CDR1 SQVTM, CDR2 ANQGSEA. CDR3 residues: CSGRQGYNEQFF. CDR3 nucleotides: TGCAGCGGACGACAGGGATACAATGAGCAGTTCTTC.

The gene calls are TRBV4-1 and TRBJ1-1; 8 positions agree with TRBD1. The V segment lost 3 bases and the J segment 3 bases; nucleotides outside the gene matches: 6. The CDR3 covers 15 residues. Germline V gene lookup returns CDR1 MGHRA and CDR2 YSYEKL. The CDR3 DNA follows: TGCGCCAGCAGCCACACGACAGGGGCGTACACTGAAGCTTTCTTT. Its translation: CASSHTTGAYTEAFF.